This T cell receptor (beta chain) was identified during a study of metastatic and nonmetastatic thyroid tumors. TCRdb reanalyzed the PCR reads with MiXCR. The sample records about 1,900 clones, 9.5% to 13% being singletons. The CDR3 spans 13 residues. In germline, CDR1 is DFQATT, CDR2 SNEGSKA (reference sequence). V dropped 4 bases and J dropped 7 bases, with 16 bases sitting between them. The entire patient cohort was treatment-naive prior to thyroid surgery. General study results and limits: A significant increase in TCR beta diversity was reportedly seen in malignant thyroid tumors relative to benign nodules, in blood and tumor.

As to this clone: The antigen is not known.

What was sequenced was tumor tissue. The rearrangement links TRBV20-1 to TRBJ2-5; TRBD2 is a possible D gene (7 bases). The clonotype was recovered from a female donor with papillary thyroid cancer or a benign thyroid nodule (not recorded which). Some clones in this sample may be carry-over from other donors' samples. CDR3 bases: TGCAGTGCTACGACGGGGGGCGATGCGACCCAGTACTTC. This translates into CSATTGGDATQYF.